One and the same sample provided the 13 T cell receptor beta chains below, sequenced in a study of T cell repertoires in cytomegalovirus infection (dated by TCRdb to about 2019). Sequencer: Illumina HiSeq 1500. In TCRdb, the public reads were trimmed at Q25 with fastp and aligned with MiXCR, with productive beta chains retained. All rows with the same CDR3 protein become a single entry with the most common DNA and genes. For this sample the table gives hundreds of thousands of distinct CDR3 sequences, of which 30% to 40% were detected only once. The ten top clones hold roughly 15% of the sample. These TCRs' antigens remain unknown. What this sample's treatment or condition label stands for: in vitro stimulation with specific CMV peptide epitopes to enrich CMV-specific T cells. The specimen was cultured PBMCs, collected from culture after CMV antigen stimulation. These receptors were obtained from a human donor in good health (CMV status not recorded). Some clones in this sample may be carry-over from other donors' samples.

This clonotype is medium-sized. The V gene is TRBV7-2, the J gene TRBJ1-5, with D maybe TRBD1 (6 bases). Deletions cut 4 bases from V and 3 bases from J, with 10 bases between. This CDR3 is built from 14 residues. Germline CDR1 reads SGHTA; CDR2 reads FQGNSA. CDR3 in amino acids: CASSYTGSNQPQHF. The CDR3 DNA is TGTGCCAGCAGCTATACAGGGTCCAATCAGCCCCAGCATTTT.

This clonotype was seen a handful of times. This chain links TRBV28 with TRBJ2-7; D not certain. The germline V gene has CDR1 MDHEN and CDR2 SYDVKM. V dropped 5 bases and J dropped 6 bases, with 8 bases sitting between them. This CDR3 has 11 amino acids. CDR3 bases: TGTGCCAGCAGTCTTCGCTCCGAGCAGTACTTC. Protein product: CASSLRSEQYF. Full variable domain (outside the CDR3, taken from reference TRBV28 and TRBJ2-7): DVKVTQSSRYLVKRTGEKVFLECVQDMDHENMFWYRQDPGLGLRLIYFSYDVKMKEKGDIPEGYSVSREKKERFSLILESASTNQTSMYLCASSLRSEQYFGPGTRLTVT.

This clonotype was observed a handful of times. The chain has TRBV4-2 and TRBJ2-3; 10 bases align to TRBD2. Germline trimming cut 5 bases from V and 1 base from J; bases unmatched to any gene: 6. Per the germline V gene, CDR1 is LGHNA and CDR2 is YNFKEQ. This CDR3 has 16 amino acids. The CDR3 protein is CASSDLAGAGTDTQYF. The CDR3 region has the DNA TGTGCCAGCAGCGATCTAGCGGGAGCTGGCACAGATACGCAGTATTTT.

The CDR3 loop reads CASRPAGLSYNEQFF. The CDR3 DNA is TGTGCCAGCAGGCCAGCGGGCCTTTCCTACAATGAGCAGTTCTTC. This chain connects TRBV11-2 to TRBJ2-1; TRBD2 is a possible D gene (6 bases). The germline V gene has CDR1 SGHAT and CDR2 FQNNGV. The CDR3 spans 15 residues. With 6 bases removed from V and 1 base from J, the gap between germline ends came to 13 bases. The entire variable domain, with the rest obtained from reference TRBV11-2 and TRBJ2-1, is as follows: EAGVAQSPRYKIIEKRQSVAFWCNPISGHATLYWYQQILGQGPKLLIQFQNNGVVDDSQLPKDRFSAERLKGVDSTLKIQPAKLEDSAVYLCASRPAGLSYNEQFFGPGTRLTVL.

This clonotype was observed a handful of times. V gene TRBV6-2 or TRBV6-3 combines with J gene TRBJ2-5, with D tentatively TRBD1 (5 bases). The CDR3 has 15 residues. From germline, CDR1 is MNHEY and CDR2 SVGEGT. V gave up 6 bases and J gave up 0 bases, with 14 bases separating them. The CDR3 DNA follows: TGTGCCAGCAGCTATACGACAGAGTACCAAGAGACCCAGTACTTC. It yields the protein CASSYTTEYQETQYF.

Comments on this clonotype: The junction and the germline gene differ at one end; a read error may be behind it. J is TRBJ2-2 and V is TRBV7-6, with D possibly TRBD2 on 6 matching bases. This CDR3 has 20 residues. Germline V gives CDR1 SGHVS, CDR2 FNYEAQ. CDR3 residues: CASSLVPVVGGPANTGELFF. The CDR3 DNA reads as TGTGCTAGCAGCTTAGTCCCTGTGGTCGGGGGACCCGCGAACACCGGGGAGCTGTTTTTT. Using reference TRBV7-6 and TRBJ2-2 for the parts outside the CDR3, the full variable domain is GAGVSQSPRYKVTKRGQDVALRCDPISGHVSLYWYRQALGQGPEFLTYFNYEAQQDKSGLPNDRFSAERPEGSISTLTIQRTEQRDSAMYRCASSLVPVVGGPANTGELFFGEGSRLTVL.

This chain uses TRBV11-3 with TRBJ2-1, with a weak D call TRBD2 (6 bases). The CDR3 runs to 14 residues. The germline V and J ends were trimmed by 5 bases and 5 bases, with 13 bases remaining between them. Germline values: CDR1 SGHNT, CDR2 YENEEA. CDR3 DNA sequence: TGTGCCAGCAGCCCGGAGGGGCCCAACAATGAGCAGTTCTTC. Its translation: CASSPEGPNNEQFF.

V and J are TRBV6-2 or TRBV6-3 and TRBJ1-1; 7 nucleotides line up with TRBD1. V dropped 0 bases and J dropped 0; count of bases not matched to a gene: 10. The germline CDR1 and CDR2 sequences are MNHEY and SVGEGT. The CDR3 totals 18 residues. The CDR3 is CASSYSETGERVNTEAFF. The CDR3 DNA reads TGTGCCAGCAGTTACTCGGAAACAGGGGAAAGGGTGAACACTGAAGCTTTCTTT.

In its sample, this clonotype was seen a few times. The V gene is TRBV4-1, the J gene TRBJ1-2; 7 bases map to TRBD1. Germline V lookup: CDR1 MGHRA, CDR2 YSYEKL. This CDR3 is 14 amino acids long. Trimming took 2 bases from V and 9 from J; bases not matched to a gene: 9. The DNA of the CDR3 is TGCGCCAGCAGCCAACCCAGACAGGGTGGACGCTACACCTTC. It translates to CASSQPRQGGRYTF.

The chain carries TRBV4-3 and TRBJ2-5; no reliable D call. Germline lookup yields CDR1 LGHNA and CDR2 YSLEER. Deletions cut 0 bases from V and 3 bases from J, with 8 bases between. This CDR3 region has 14 residues. CDR3 protein: CASSQDYLKETQYF. DNA for the CDR3: TGCGCCAGCAGCCAAGATTACCTCAAAGAGACCCAGTACTTC.

J is TRBJ2-3 and V is TRBV5-6; unclear D gene. Trimming shortened V by 1 base and J by 1 base, and 7 bases separated the two germline ends. The CDR3 extends over 14 amino acids. Germline values: CDR1 SGHDT, CDR2 YYEEEE. The CDR3 spells CASSLWSRTDTQYF. CDR3 DNA: TGTGCCAGCAGCTTGTGGAGCCGCACAGATACGCAGTATTTT.

The rearrangement links TRBV12-3 or TRBV12-4 to TRBJ1-1; possibly TRBD1 for D (5 bases). The CDR3 length is 13 residues. Deletions cut 3 bases from V and 8 bases from J, with 13 bases between. For the CDR3, the DNA is TGTGCCAGCAGTTTGGCGGGGCATAGGGAAGCTTTCTTT. This sequence encodes CASSLAGHREAFF.

This chain links TRBV10-3 with TRBJ2-1; TRBD2 is a possible D gene (6 bases). Per germline, CDR1 ENHRY and CDR2 SYGVKD. The V and J ends lost 6 bases and 3 bases respectively, with 9 bases between them. The CDR3 extends over 13 amino acids. The CDR3 reads CAIRASDYNEQFF. In DNA form, the CDR3 reads TGTGCCATCAGGGCTAGCGACTACAATGAGCAGTTCTTC.